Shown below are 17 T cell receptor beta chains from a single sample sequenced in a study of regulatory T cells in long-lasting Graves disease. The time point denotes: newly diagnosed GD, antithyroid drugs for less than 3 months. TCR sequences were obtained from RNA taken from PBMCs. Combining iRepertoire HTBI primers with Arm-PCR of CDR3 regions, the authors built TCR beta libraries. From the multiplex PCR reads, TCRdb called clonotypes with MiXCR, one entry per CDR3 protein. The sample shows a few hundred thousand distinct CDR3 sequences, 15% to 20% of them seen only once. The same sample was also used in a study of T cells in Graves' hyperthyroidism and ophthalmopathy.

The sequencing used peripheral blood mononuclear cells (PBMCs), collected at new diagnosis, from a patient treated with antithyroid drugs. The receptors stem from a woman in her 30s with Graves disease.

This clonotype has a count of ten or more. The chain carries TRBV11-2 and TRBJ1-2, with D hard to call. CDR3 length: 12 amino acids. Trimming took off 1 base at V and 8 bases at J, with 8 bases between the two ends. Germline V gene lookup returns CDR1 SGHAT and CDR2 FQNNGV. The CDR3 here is CASSLAGHGYTF. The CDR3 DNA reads TGTGCCAGCAGCTTAGCCGGGCACGGCTACACCTTC.

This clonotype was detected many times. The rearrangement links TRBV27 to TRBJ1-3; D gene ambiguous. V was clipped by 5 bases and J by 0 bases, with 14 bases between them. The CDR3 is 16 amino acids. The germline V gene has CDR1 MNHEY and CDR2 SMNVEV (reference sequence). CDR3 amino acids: CASSPLYSLSGNTIYF. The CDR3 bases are TGTGCCAGCAGTCCCCTATACAGCCTCTCTGGAAACACCATATATTTT.

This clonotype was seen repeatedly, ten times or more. CDR3 sequence reads: CASSSGQPSYEQYF. The CDR3 nucleotides read TGCGCCAGCAGCTCGGGACAGCCATCCTACGAGCAGTACTTC. The chain combines TRBV5-1 with TRBJ2-7, with TRBD1 matching over 7 bases. CDR1 is SGHRS, CDR2 YFSETQ, per germline. There are 14 residues in the CDR3. J lost 1 base, V lost 3 bases, and 4 bases had no gene match.

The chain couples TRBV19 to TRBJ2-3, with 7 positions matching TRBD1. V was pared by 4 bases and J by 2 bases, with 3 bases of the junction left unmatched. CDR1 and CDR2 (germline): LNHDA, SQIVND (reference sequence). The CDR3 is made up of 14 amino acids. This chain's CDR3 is CASSTTGITDTQYF. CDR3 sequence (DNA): TGTGCCAGTAGTACGACAGGGATCACAGATACGCAGTATTTT.

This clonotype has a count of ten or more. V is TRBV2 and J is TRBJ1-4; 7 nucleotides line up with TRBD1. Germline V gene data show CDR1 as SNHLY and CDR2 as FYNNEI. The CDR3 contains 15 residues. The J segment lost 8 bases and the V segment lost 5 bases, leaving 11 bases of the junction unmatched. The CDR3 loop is CASSPRQGGFEKLFF. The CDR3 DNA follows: TGTGCCAGCAGTCCTCGACAGGGAGGTTTCGAAAAACTGTTTTTT.

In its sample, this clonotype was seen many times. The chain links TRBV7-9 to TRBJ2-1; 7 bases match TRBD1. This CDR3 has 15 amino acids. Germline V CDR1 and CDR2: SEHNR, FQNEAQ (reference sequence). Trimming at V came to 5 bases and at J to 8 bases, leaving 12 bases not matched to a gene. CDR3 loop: CASSPRQGVQDEQFF. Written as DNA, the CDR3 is TGTGCCAGCAGCCCCCGACAGGGAGTACAGGATGAGCAGTTCTTC.

The CDR3 coding sequence is TGTGCCAGCAGCCTAATGAGGGGCACAGATACGCAGTATTTT. It yields the protein CASSLMRGTDTQYF. The rearrangement links TRBV27 to TRBJ2-3; a possible D gene is TRBD2 (5 bases). The CDR3 totals 14 residues. From germline, CDR1 is MNHEY and CDR2 SMNVEV (reference sequence). The V gene lost 6 bases and the J gene lost 1 base, with 11 bases spanning the gap.

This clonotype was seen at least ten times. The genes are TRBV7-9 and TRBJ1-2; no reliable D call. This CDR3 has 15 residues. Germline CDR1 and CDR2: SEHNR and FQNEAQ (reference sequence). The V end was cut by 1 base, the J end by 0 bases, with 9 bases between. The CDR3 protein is CASSLGGEANYGYTF. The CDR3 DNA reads TGTGCCAGCAGCTTAGGAGGAGAGGCTAACTATGGCTACACCTTC. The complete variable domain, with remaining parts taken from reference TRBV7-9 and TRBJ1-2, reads DTGVSQNPRHKITKRGQNVTFRCDPISEHNRLYWYRQTLGQGPEFLTYFQNEAQLEKSRLLSDRFSAERPKGSFSTLEIQRTEQGDSAMYLCASSLGGEANYGYTFGSGTRLTVV.

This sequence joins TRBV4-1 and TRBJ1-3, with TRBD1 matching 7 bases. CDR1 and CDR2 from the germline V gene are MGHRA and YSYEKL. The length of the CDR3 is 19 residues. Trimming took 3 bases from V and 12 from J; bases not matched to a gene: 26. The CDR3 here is CASSQPGTAKGLRMGVIYF. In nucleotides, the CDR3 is TGCGCCAGCAGCCAGCCCGGGACAGCGAAAGGGTTGAGGATGGGGGTCATATATTTT.

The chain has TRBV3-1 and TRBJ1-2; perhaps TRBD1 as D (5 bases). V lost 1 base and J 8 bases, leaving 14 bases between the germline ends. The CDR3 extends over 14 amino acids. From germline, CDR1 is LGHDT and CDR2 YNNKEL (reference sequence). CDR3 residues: CASSQGFRGGGYTF. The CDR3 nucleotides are TGTGCCAGCAGCCAAGGGTTTAGGGGCGGAGGCTACACCTTC.

The CDR3 DNA sequence: TGCGCCAGCAGCCACGGGACACCCTATGGCTACACCTTC. This gives the protein CASSHGTPYGYTF. The chain is built from TRBV4-1 and TRBJ1-2; D might be TRBD1 (6 bases). Deletions cut 3 bases from V and 4 bases from J, with 9 bases between. The CDR3 covers 13 residues. Germline V gene data show CDR1 as MGHRA and CDR2 as YSYEKL.

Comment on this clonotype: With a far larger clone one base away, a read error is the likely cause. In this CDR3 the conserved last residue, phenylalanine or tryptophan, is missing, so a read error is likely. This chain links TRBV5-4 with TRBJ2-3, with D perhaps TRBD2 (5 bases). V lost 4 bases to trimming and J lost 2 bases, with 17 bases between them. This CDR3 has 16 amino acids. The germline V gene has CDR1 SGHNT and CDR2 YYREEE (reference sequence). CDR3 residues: CASSQARSGATDTQYI. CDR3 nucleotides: TGTGCCAGCAGCCAAGCCAGGAGCGGAGCCACAGATACGCAGTATATT.

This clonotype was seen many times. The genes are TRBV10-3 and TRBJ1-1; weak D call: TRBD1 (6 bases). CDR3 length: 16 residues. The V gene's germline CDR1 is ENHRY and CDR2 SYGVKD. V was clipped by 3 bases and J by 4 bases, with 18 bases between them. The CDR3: CAISDPSGGGGTEAFF. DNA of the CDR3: TGTGCCATCAGTGATCCCTCCGGAGGGGGTGGCACTGAAGCTTTCTTT.

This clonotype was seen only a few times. In nucleotides, the CDR3 is TGTGCCAGCAGTTACTCGGGGGGGGGGAACACCGGGGAGCTGTTTTTT. Translated: CASSYSGGGNTGELFF. This chain uses TRBV6-5 with TRBJ2-2, with TRBD2 identical over 7 bases. Germline V gene lookup returns CDR1 MNHEY and CDR2 SVGAGI. This CDR3 is 16 amino acids long. Germline trimming cut 0 bases from V and 1 base from J; bases unmatched to any gene: 2.

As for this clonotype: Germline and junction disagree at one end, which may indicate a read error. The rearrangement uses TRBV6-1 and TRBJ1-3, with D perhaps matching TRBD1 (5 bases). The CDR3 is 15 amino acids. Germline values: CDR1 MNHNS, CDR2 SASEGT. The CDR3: CASSEWQGTGYTIYF. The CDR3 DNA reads TGTGCCAGCAGTGAGTGGCAGGGAACTGGATACACCATATATTTT.

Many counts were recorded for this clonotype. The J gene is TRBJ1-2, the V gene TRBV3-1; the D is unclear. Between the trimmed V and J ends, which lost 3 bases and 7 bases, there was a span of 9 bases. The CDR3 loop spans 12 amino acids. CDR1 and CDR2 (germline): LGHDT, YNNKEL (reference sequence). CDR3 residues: CASSQSESGYTF. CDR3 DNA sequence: TGTGCCAGCAGCCAGTCGGAGAGTGGCTACACCTTC. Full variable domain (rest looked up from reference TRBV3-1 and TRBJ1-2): DTAVSQTPKYLVTQMGNDKSIKCEQNLGHDTMYWYKQDSKKFLKIMFSYNNKELIINETVPNRFSPKSPDKAHLNLHINSLELGDSAVYFCASSQSESGYTFGSGTRLTVV.

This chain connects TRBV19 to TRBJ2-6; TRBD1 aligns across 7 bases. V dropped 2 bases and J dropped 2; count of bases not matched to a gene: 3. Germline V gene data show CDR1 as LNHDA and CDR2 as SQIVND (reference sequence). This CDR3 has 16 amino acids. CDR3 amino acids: CASSINRGTGANVLTF. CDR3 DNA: TGTGCCAGTAGTATAAACAGGGGAACTGGGGCCAACGTCCTGACTTTC.